This is a list of T cell receptor beta chains from one sample in a study of beta chain features in type 1 diabetes. Assay used: immunoSEQ multiplex PCR; TCRdb lists only in-frame clones, some missing. The repertoire includes approximately 140,000 clones, 6% to 7.5% of them detected once, and about 1.4% sits in the top ten. Sequences were obtained from central memory CD4+ T cells from blood. The source is a woman in her 30s in good health. The CDR3 runs from the conserved cysteine through the conserved F or W. D genes are given only for firm matches. Where a row states a size, it is once, few, many or the class of an expanded clone; other rows omit it.

j_call	v_call	d_call	clone_size	cdr3_aa	cdr3_nt
TRBJ1-1	TRBV2	NA	few	CASSVQGIGSTEAFF	TGTGCCAGCAGCGTACAGGGTATAGGAAGCACTGAAGCTTTCTTT
TRBJ2-5	TRBV9	NA	NA	CASTLTTGWGETQYF	TGTGCCAGCACCTTAACAACAGGGTGGGGAGAGACCCAGTACTTC
TRBJ1-4	TRBV11-2	TRBD1	NA	CASSLQQGANEKLFF	TGTGCCAGCAGCCTTCAACAGGGGGCTAATGAAAAACTGTTTTTT
TRBJ1-1	TRBV4-3	NA	NA	CASSQEPVMNTEAFF	TGCGCCAGCAGCCAAGAACCGGTTATGAACACTGAAGCTTTCTTT
TRBJ2-2	TRBV29-1	TRBD2	few	CSVVLPAGNGELFF	TGCAGCGTTGTCCTCCCAGCGGGAAACGGGGAGCTGTTTTTT
TRBJ2-4	TRBV10-3	NA	NA	CAISESGGLAKNIQYF	TGTGCCATCAGTGAGTCGGGAGGACTAGCCAAAAACATTCAGTACTTC
TRBJ2-3	TRBV18	NA	NA	CASSPPTYTDTQYF	TGTGCCAGCTCACCACCCACTTACACAGATACGCAGTATTTT
TRBJ2-1	TRBV29-1	NA	NA	CSVVLGSSYNEQFF	TGCAGCGTTGTTCTGGGGAGTTCCTACAATGAGCAGTTCTTC
TRBJ1-5	TRBV6-1	NA	few	CASWLRQNNQPQHF	TGTGCCAGCTGGTTGAGACAAAACAATCAGCCCCAGCATTTT
TRBJ2-5	TRBV2	TRBD1	many	CASSVRTGRETQYF	TGTGCCAGCAGTGTCCGGACAGGGAGGGAGACCCAGTACTTC
TRBJ1-2	TRBV2	TRBD1	few	CASTEGRQGRGGYTF	TGTGCCAGCACCGAAGGGAGACAGGGAAGGGGTGGCTACACCTTC
TRBJ2-7	TRBV4-3	NA	few	CASSQLRDMTYEQYF	TGCGCCAGCAGCCAACTTAGGGACATGACCTACGAGCAGTACTTC
TRBJ2-3	TRBV18	NA	few	CASRTSGFSTDTQYF	TGTGCCAGCCGAACAAGCGGGTTTAGCACAGATACGCAGTATTTT
TRBJ2-7	TRBV7-2	TRBD2	NA	CASRAVGGSYEQYF	TGTGCCAGCCGTGCTGTGGGAGGGTCCTACGAGCAGTACTTC
TRBJ2-7	TRBV11-2	TRBD2	many	CASSLSGAGGYEQYF	TGTGCCAGCAGCCTGAGCGGGGCTGGCGGTTACGAGCAGTACTTC
TRBJ2-1	TRBV9	NA	many	CASSQTTREQFF	TGTGCCAGCAGCCAGACCACCAGGGAGCAGTTCTTC
TRBJ1-4	TRBV5-1	NA	few	CASSPGGATNEKLFF	TGCGCCAGCAGCCCCGGGGGTGCCACTAATGAAAAACTGTTTTTT
TRBJ2-7	TRBV15	TRBD1	many	CATSRKTGTYEQYF	TGTGCCACCAGCAGAAAGACAGGGACCTACGAGCAGTACTTC
TRBJ2-1	TRBV5-1	NA	few	CASSLLASAENEQFF	TGCGCCAGCAGCTTATTGGCCTCCGCGGAGAATGAGCAGTTCTTC
TRBJ1-5	TRBV7-2	TRBD1	few	CASSPGTGSQPQHF	TGTGCCAGCAGTCCCGGGACAGGGAGCCAGCCCCAGCATTTT
TRBJ2-4	TRBV7-2	TRBD2	few	CASSLAKGLAGIQYF	TGTGCCAGCAGCTTAGCGAAGGGGCTAGCGGGCATTCAGTACTTC
TRBJ1-5	TRBV7-6	NA	few	CASSLGGLNQPQHF	TGTGCCAGCAGCTTAGGAGGTCTTAATCAGCCCCAGCATTTT
TRBJ2-7	TRBV7-2	TRBD1	NA	CASSPRTGGYEQYF	TGTGCCAGCAGCCCAAGGACAGGGGGCTACGAGCAGTACTTC
TRBJ2-2	TRBV28	NA	NA	CASREVAGTGELFF	TGTGCCAGCAGGGAGGTCGCGGGCACCGGGGAGCTGTTTTTT
TRBJ2-4	TRBV28	TRBD2	many	CASGRANIQYF	TGTGCCAGCGGGAGGGCCAACATTCAGTACTTC
TRBJ1-1	TRBV11-1	NA	NA	CASSLKRTEAFF	TGTGCCAGCAGCTTAAAGCGCACTGAAGCTTTCTTT
TRBJ2-3	TRBV6-1	TRBD2	few	CASSPTSGMSDTQYF	TGTGCCAGCAGTCCGACTAGCGGGATGTCGGATACGCAGTATTTT
TRBJ2-1	TRBV28	NA	few	CASSPLEGPYNEQFF	TGTGCCAGCAGTCCCCTTGAGGGCCCCTACAATGAGCAGTTCTTC
TRBJ2-4	TRBV28	TRBD2	few	CASRLTSGTIKNIQYF	TGTGCCAGCAGACTGACTAGCGGGACGATCAAAAACATTCAGTACTTC
TRBJ2-7	TRBV7-3	TRBD2	few	CASSLIAGSYEQYF	TGTGCCAGCAGCTTGATAGCGGGATCCTACGAGCAGTACTTC
TRBJ2-1	TRBV7-3	NA	few	CASSRDWAEQFF	TGTGCCAGCAGCCGCGATTGGGCTGAGCAGTTCTTC
TRBJ2-1	TRBV30	TRBD1	few	CAWSERGQGAVGEQFF	TGTGCCTGGAGCGAACGGGGACAGGGGGCCGTCGGCGAGCAGTTCTTC
TRBJ2-7	TRBV5-1	NA	NA	CASSTLTGTWDDEQYF	TGCGCCAGCAGCACCCTAACCGGGACTTGGGACGACGAGCAGTACTTC
TRBJ2-7	TRBV15	NA	many	CATSRVAATYEQYF	TGTGCCACCAGCAGGGTAGCGGCAACCTACGAGCAGTACTTC
TRBJ2-2	TRBV4-2	TRBD2	few	CASSQDPLAGGVGELFF	TGTGCCAGCAGCCAAGATCCCCTAGCGGGAGGAGTCGGGGAGCTGTTTTTT
TRBJ2-7	TRBV5-1	TRBD2	few	CASSTRTSGYEQYF	TGCGCCAGCAGCACTAGGACTAGCGGTTACGAGCAGTACTTC
TRBJ2-7	TRBV6-5	TRBD2	NA	CASSSGTSAEQYF	TGTGCCAGCAGTTCCGGGACTAGCGCCGAGCAGTACTTC
TRBJ1-1	TRBV29-1	TRBD1	few	CSVERAGRGQGTEAFF	TGCAGCGTTGAAAGGGCAGGGAGGGGACAGGGCACTGAAGCTTTCTTT
TRBJ1-1	TRBV5-1	TRBD1	many	CASSESGQLNTEAFF	TGCGCCAGCAGCGAATCGGGACAGCTGAACACTGAAGCTTTCTTT